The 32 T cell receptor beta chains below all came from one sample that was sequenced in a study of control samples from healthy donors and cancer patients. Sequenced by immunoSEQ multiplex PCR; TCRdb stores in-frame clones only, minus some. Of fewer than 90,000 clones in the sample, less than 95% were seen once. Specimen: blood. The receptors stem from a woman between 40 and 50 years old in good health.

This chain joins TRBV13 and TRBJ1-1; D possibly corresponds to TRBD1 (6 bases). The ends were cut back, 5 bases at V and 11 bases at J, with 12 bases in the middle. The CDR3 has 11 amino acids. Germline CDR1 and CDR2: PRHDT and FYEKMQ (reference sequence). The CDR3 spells CASSRGAWAFF. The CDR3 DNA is TGTGCCAGCAGCCGGGGGGCGTGGGCTTTCTTT. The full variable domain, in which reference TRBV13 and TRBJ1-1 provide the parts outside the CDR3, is AAGVIQSPRHLIKEKRETATLKCYPIPRHDTVYWYQQGPGQDPQFLISFYEKMQSDKGSIPDRFSAQQFSDYHSELNMSSLELGDSALYFCASSRGAWAFFGQGTRLTVV.

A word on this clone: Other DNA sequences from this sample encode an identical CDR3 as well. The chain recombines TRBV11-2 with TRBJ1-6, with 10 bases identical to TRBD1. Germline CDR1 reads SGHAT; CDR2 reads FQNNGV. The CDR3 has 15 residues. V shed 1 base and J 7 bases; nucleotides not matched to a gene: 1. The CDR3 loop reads CASSLGTGGNSPLHF. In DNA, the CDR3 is TGTGCCAGCAGCTTAGGGACAGGGGGGAATTCACCCCTCCACTTT.

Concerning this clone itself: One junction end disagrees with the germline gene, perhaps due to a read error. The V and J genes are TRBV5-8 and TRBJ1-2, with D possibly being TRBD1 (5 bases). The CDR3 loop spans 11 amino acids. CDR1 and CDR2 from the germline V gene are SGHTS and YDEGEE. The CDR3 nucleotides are TGTGCCAGCAGCCAAGTGCGACAGCAAATTTTC. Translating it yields CASSQVRQQIF.

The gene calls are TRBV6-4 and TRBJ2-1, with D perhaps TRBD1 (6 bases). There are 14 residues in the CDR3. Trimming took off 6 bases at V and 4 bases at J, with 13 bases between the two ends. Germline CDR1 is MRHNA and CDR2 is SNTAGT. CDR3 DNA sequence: TGTGCCAGCAGCGAAAAGCAGGGGTACAATGAGCAGTTCTTC. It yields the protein CASSEKQGYNEQFF.

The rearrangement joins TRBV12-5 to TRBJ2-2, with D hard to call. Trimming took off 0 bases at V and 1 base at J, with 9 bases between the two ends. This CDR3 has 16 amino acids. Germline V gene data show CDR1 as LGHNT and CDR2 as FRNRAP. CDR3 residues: CASGLVGYGNTGELFF. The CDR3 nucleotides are TGTGCTAGTGGTTTGGTGGGCTACGGGAACACCGGGGAGCTGTTTTTT.

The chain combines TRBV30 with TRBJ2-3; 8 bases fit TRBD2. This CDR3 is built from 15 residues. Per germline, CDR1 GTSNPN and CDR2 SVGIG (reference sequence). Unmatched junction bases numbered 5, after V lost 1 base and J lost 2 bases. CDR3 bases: TGTGCCTGGAGTGGACTAGCGTCCGTCACAGATACGCAGTATTTT. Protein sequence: CAWSGLASVTDTQYF.

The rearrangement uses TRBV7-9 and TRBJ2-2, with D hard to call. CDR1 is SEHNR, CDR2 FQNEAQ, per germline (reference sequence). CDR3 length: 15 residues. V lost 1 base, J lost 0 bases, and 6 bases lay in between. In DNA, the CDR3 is TGTGCCAGCAGCTTAGGGTTCGCGAACACCGGGGAGCTGTTTTTT. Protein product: CASSLGFANTGELFF.

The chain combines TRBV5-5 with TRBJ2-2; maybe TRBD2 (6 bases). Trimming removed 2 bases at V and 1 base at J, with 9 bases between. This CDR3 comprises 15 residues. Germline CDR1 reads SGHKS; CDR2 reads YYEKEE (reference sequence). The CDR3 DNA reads TGTGCCAGCAGCTTAAACGGGGGGAACACCGGGGAGCTGTTTTTT. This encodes CASSLNGGNTGELFF.

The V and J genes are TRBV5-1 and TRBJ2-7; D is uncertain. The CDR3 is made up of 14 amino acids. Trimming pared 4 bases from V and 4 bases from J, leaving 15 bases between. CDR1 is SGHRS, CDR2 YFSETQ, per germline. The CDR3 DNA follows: TGCGCCAGCAGCCCCGTCGGTGAGGAATACGAGCAGTACTTC. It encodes CASSPVGEEYEQYF.

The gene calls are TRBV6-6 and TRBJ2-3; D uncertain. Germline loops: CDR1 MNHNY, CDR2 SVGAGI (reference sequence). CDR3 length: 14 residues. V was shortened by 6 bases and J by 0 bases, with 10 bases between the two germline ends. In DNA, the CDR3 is TGTGCCAGCAGCTCCGCGTTGAGCACAGATACGCAGTATTTT. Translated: CASSSALSTDTQYF.

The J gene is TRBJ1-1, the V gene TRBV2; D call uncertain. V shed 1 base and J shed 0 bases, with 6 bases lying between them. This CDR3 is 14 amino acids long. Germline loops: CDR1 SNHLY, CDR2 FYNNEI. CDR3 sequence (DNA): TGTGCCAGCAGTGAAGGGACGGTGAACACTGAAGCTTTCTTT. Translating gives CASSEGTVNTEAFF.

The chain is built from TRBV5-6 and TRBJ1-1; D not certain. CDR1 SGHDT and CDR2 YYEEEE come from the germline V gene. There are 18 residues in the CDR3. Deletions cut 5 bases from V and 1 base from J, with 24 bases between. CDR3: CASSPKAGEWASNTEAFF. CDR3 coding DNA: TGTGCCAGCAGTCCCAAGGCGGGAGAATGGGCGTCGAACACTGAAGCTTTCTTT.

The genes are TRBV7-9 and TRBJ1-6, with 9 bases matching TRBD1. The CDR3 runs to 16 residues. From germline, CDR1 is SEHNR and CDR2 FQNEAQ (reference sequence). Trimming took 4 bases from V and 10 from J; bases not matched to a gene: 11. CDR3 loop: CASSSPGQGLGSPLHF. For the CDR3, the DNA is TGTGCCAGCAGCTCCCCGGGACAGGGTTTGGGCTCACCCCTCCACTTT.

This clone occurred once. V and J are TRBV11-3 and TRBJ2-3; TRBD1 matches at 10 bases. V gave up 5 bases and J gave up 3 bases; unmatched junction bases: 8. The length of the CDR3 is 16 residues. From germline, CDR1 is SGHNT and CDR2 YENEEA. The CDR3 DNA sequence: TGTGCCAGCAGCCAGACAGGGGGCTTGCGGACAGATACGCAGTATTTT. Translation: CASSQTGGLRTDTQYF.

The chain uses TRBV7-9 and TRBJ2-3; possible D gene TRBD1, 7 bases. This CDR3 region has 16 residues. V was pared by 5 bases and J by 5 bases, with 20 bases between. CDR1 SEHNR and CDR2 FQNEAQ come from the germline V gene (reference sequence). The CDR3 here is CASSPTGGGAEDTQYF. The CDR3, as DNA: TGTGCCAGCAGCCCAACAGGAGGGGGCGCGGAAGATACGCAGTATTTT.

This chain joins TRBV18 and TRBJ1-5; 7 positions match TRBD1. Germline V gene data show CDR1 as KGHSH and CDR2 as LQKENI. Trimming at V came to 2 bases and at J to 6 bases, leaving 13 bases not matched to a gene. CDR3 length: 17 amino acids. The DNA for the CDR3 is TGTGCCAGCTCACCAGCCTCGGTTTACAGGGGAGGTCAGCCCCAGCATTTT. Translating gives CASSPASVYRGGQPQHF.

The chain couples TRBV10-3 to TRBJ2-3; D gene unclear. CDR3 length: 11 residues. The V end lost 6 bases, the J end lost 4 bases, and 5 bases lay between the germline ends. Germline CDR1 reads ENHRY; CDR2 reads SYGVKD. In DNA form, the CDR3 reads TGTGCCATCAGGGTCGCAGATACGCAGTATTTT. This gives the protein CAIRVADTQYF.

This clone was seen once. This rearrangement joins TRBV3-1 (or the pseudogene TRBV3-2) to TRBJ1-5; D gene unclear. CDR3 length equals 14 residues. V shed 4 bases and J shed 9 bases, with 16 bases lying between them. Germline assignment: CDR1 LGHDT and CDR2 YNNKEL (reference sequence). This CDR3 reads CASSLNGEDGPQHF. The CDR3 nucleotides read TGTGCCAGCAGCCTCAATGGGGAGGACGGGCCCCAGCATTTT.

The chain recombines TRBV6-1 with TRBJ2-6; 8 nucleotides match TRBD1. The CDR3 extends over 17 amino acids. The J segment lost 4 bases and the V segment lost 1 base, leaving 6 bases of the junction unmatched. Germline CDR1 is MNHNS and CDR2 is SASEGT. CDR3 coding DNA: TGTGCCAGCAGTGAAGTGGTGACAGGGGTAGGGGCCAACGTCCTGACTTTC. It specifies CASSEVVTGVGANVLTF.

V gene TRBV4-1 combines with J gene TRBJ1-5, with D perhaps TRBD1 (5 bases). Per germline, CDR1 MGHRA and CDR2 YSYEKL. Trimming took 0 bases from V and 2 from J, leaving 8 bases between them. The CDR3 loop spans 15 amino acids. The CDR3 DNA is TGCGCCAGCAGCCAAGAAGCACAGGGCAATCAGCCCCAGCATTTT. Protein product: CASSQEAQGNQPQHF.

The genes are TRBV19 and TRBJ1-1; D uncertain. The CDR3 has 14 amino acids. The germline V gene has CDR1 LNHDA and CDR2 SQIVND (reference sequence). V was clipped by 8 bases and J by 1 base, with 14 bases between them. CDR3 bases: TGTGCCAGTCGAGAAGGGTGGGGGAACACTGAAGCTTTCTTT. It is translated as CASREGWGNTEAFF. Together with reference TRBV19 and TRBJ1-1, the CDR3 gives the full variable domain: DGGITQSPKYLFRKEGQNVTLSCEQNLNHDAMYWYRQDPGQGLRLIYYSQIVNDFQKGDIAEGYSVSREKKESFPLTVTSAQKNPTAFYLCASREGWGNTEAFFGQGTRLTVV.

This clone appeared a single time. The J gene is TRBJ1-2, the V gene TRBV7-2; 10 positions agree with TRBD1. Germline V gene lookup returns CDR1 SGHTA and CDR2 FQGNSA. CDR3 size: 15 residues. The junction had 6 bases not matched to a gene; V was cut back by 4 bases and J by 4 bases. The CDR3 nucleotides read TGTGCCAGCAGCTCAGGACAGGGGGGTGCCTATGGCTACACCTTC. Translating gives CASSSGQGGAYGYTF.

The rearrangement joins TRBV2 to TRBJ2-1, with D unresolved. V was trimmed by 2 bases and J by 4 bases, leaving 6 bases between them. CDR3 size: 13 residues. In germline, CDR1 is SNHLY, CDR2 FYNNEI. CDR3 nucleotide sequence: TGTGCCAGCAGTGAAAACGGGTACAATGAGCAGTTCTTC. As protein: CASSENGYNEQFF.

This chain's CDR3 is CASSVTPGELFF. The DNA for the CDR3 is TGTGCCAGCAGCGTTACCCCCGGGGAGCTGTTTTTT. This chain uses TRBV9 with TRBJ2-2; D gene unclear. With 2 bases removed from V and 6 bases from J, the gap between germline ends came to 5 bases. This CDR3 has 12 residues. Germline-derived CDR1 and CDR2 are SGDLS and YYNGEE.

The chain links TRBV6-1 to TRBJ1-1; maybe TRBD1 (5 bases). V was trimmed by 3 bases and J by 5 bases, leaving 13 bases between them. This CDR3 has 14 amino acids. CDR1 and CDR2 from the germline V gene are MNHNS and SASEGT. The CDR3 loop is CASSDQVGETEAFF. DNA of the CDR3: TGTGCCAGCAGTGACCAGGTAGGGGAAACTGAAGCTTTCTTT.

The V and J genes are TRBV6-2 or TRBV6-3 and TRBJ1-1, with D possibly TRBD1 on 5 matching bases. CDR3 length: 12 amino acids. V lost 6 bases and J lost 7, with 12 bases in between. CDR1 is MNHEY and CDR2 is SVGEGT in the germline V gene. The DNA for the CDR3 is TGTGCCAGCAGCTATCCGGGGCTTGAAGCTTTCTTT. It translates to CASSYPGLEAFF.

CDR3 protein: CAIAGATNEKLFF. In nucleotides, the CDR3 is TGTGCCATAGCAGGCGCAACTAATGAAAAACTGTTTTTT. The V and J genes are TRBV30 and TRBJ1-4; D ambiguous. Germline V gives CDR1 GTSNPN, CDR2 SVGIG (reference sequence). The CDR3 has 13 residues. V was cut by 8 bases and J by 0 bases, with 10 bases left in between.

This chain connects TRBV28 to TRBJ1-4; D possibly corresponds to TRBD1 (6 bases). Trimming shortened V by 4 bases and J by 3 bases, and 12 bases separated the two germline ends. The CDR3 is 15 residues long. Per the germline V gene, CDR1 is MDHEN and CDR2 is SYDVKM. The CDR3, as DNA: TGTGCCAGCAGTTGGGGGGCTTTCGCTAATGAAAAACTGTTTTTT. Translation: CASSWGAFANEKLFF. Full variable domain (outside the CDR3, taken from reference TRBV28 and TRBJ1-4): DVKVTQSSRYLVKRTGEKVFLECVQDMDHENMFWYRQDPGLGLRLIYFSYDVKMKEKGDIPEGYSVSREKKERFSLILESASTNQTSMYLCASSWGAFANEKLFFGSGTQLSVL.

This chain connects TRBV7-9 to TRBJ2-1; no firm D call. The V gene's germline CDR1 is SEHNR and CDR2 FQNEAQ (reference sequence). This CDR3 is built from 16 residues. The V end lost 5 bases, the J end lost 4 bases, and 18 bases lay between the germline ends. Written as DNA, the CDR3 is TGTGCCAGCAGCCCGACGATTGGAATTCTTTACAATGAGCAGTTCTTC. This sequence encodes CASSPTIGILYNEQFF.

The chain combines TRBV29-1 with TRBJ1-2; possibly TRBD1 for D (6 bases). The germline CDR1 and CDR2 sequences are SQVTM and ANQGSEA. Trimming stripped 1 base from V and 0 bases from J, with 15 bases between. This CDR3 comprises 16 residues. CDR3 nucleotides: TGCAGCGTTGAAGCCAGACAGGACCCCGCTAACTATGGCTACACCTTC. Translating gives CSVEARQDPANYGYTF.

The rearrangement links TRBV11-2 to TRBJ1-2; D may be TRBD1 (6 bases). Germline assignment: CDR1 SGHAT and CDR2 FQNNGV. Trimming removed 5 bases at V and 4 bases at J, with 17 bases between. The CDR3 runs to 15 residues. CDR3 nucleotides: TGTGCCAGCAGCGGAACAGGGTTTTTTGGCTATGGCTACACCTTC. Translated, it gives CASSGTGFFGYGYTF.

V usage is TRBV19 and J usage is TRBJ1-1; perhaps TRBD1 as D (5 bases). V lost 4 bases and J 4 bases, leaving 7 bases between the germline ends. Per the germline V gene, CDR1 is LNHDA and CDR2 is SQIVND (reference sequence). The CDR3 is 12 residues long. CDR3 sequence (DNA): TGTGCCAGTAGTAGCGGGGGCACTGAAGCTTTCTTT. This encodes CASSSGGTEAFF.